Presented here are 10 T cell receptor beta chains from one specimen sequenced in a study of cytomegalovirus exposure and HLA in healthy donors. This PCR relied on a set of 60 Vbeta primers and 13 Jbeta primers. The assay was immunoSEQ multiplex PCR, and TCRdb's table has in-frame clones only and misses some. The table shows roughly 170,000 clones, with approximately 80% occurring only once. Sequenced: PBMCs. These receptors originate from a young man in good health and CMV-seronegative.

The CDR3 region is CASSWGTSGLSEQYF. In DNA, the CDR3 is TGTGCCAGCAGCTGGGGGACTAGCGGTTTGAGCGAGCAGTACTTC. The chain combines TRBV11-3 with TRBJ2-7; 11 nucleotides align to TRBD2. V trimming: 4 bases; J trimming: 6 bases; junction bases outside the gene matches: 8. Germline values: CDR1 SGHNT, CDR2 YENEEA. CDR3 length: 15 residues.

The rearrangement uses TRBV5-4 and TRBJ2-1, with 13 bases identical to TRBD2. CDR1 and CDR2 (germline): SGHNT, YYREEE (reference sequence). J was trimmed by 6 bases and V by 4 bases; bases with no gene match: 7. The CDR3 covers 16 residues. The chain's CDR3 is CASSRGLAGATNEQFF. The CDR3 region has the DNA TGTGCCAGCAGCAGAGGACTAGCGGGAGCTACCAATGAGCAGTTCTTC.

For the CDR3, the DNA is TGTGCCAGCAGTCCCTTCCAGGGGGCCCCTACTGAAGCTTTCTTT. Encoded protein: CASSPFQGAPTEAFF. V and J are TRBV6-6 and TRBJ1-1; 8 nucleotides agree with TRBD1. This CDR3 is 15 amino acids long. Per germline, CDR1 MNHNY and CDR2 SVGAGI (reference sequence). The V gene end was trimmed by 5 bases and the J gene end by 5 bases; junction bases not matched to a gene: 10.

V usage is TRBV19 and J usage is TRBJ1-1, with unresolved D. CDR1 LNHDA and CDR2 SQIVND come from the germline V gene (reference sequence). This CDR3 has 13 amino acids. V was shortened by 1 base and J by 10 bases, with 13 bases between the two germline ends. The CDR3 protein is CASSIVGADLAFF. As DNA, the CDR3 is TGTGCCAGTAGTATAGTCGGTGCCGATCTAGCTTTCTTT.

J is TRBJ2-4 and V is TRBV4-3; the D gene is possibly TRBD1 (6 bases). V lost 2 bases to trimming and J lost 8 bases, with 13 bases between them. Germline CDR1 is LGHNA and CDR2 is YSLEER. CDR3 length equals 14 residues. The CDR3, as DNA: TGCGCCAGCAGCCAACTCCAGGGGACGGACATTCAGTACTTC. Its translation is CASSQLQGTDIQYF.

The chain joins TRBV4-3 to TRBJ2-7, with 7 bases lining up with TRBD2. The V segment lost 0 bases and the J segment 0 bases; nucleotides outside the gene matches: 2. The CDR3 is 15 amino acids. The germline V gene has CDR1 LGHNA and CDR2 YSLEER. DNA for the CDR3: TGCGCCAGCAGCCAAGATGAGCGGGACTCCTACGAGCAGTACTTC. Residues: CASSQDERDSYEQYF.

The rearrangement links TRBV2 to TRBJ2-1, with D hard to call. V dropped 6 bases and J dropped 6 bases, with 15 bases sitting between them. CDR1 is SNHLY, CDR2 FYNNEI, per germline. The CDR3 has 14 residues. The CDR3 reads CASSALGYSNEQFF. The CDR3 DNA is TGTGCCAGCAGCGCCCTGGGCTACTCCAATGAGCAGTTCTTC.

The chain employs TRBV4-1 and TRBJ2-7; no clear D. Germline V gives CDR1 MGHRA, CDR2 YSYEKL. The CDR3 extends over 16 amino acids. Trimming took off 1 base at V and 0 bases at J, with 13 bases between the two ends. The CDR3 sequence is CASSQVSRGHSYEQYF. The CDR3 DNA is TGCGCCAGCAGCCAAGTCTCGCGCGGCCACTCCTACGAGCAGTACTTC.

This chain links TRBV5-1 with TRBJ1-2; maybe TRBD1 (6 bases). Germline values: CDR1 SGHRS, CDR2 YFSETQ. The CDR3 sequence is 15 residues long. The ends were cut back, 3 bases at V and 2 bases at J, with 14 bases in the middle. CDR3 sequence (DNA): TGCGCCAGCAGCTGGACCCCGGGACAAAACTATGGCTACACCTTC. Translation gives CASSWTPGQNYGYTF.

The chain is built from TRBV2 and TRBJ2-7, with 9 bases lining up with TRBD1. V shed 6 bases and J 5 bases; nucleotides not matched to a gene: 17. CDR3 length equals 17 residues. From germline, CDR1 is SNHLY and CDR2 FYNNEI. The CDR3: CASRYAIGTGSIDEQYF. In DNA, the CDR3 is TGTGCCAGCAGATACGCCATAGGGACAGGGAGTATAGACGAGCAGTACTTC.